The entry below gives a single TCR beta chain sequence along with its context. This CDR3 fails to terminate in the conserved phenylalanine or tryptophan, so it likely reflects a read error. The DNA is left out, because the CDR3 cannot be placed on it with certainty; the CDR3 is given as TCRdb lists it. TCRdb ran MiXCR on the PCR reads and lists one entry per CDR3 protein. The data contain about 14,000 distinct CDR3 sequences, over 45% of them singletons. The sample comes from a study of tumor-infiltrating lymphocytes in oesophageal squamous cell carcinoma. The CDR3 numbers 17 amino acids, ends counted. CDR1 is SGHVT, CDR2 SQSDAQ, per germline.

The clonotype originates from a male donor with esophageal squamous cell carcinoma. This rearrangement joins TRBV7-4 to TRBJ2-7; the D call in the table, TRBD2, was not verified against the DNA. Sequenced input: blood. The CDR3 is CASSLASGMYNEQFFGS.